One and the same sample provided the 9 T cell receptor beta chains below, sequenced in a study of shared clonotypes between healthy human individuals. Produced via immunoSEQ multiplex PCR; TCRdb's table is partial and in-frame only. The table records hundreds of thousands of clones, approximately 71% of them present only once. The sequenced sample was PBMCs. The receptors here all came from a woman in her 40s in good health. Some clones in this sample may be carry-over from other donors' samples.

This clone has a single count. A far larger clone lies a single base away; this is likely a read error. The chain links TRBV4-3 to TRBJ1-5, with D hard to call. The CDR3 has 15 amino acids. Per germline, CDR1 LGHNA and CDR2 YSLEER. V gave up 0 bases and J gave up 2 bases, with 8 bases separating them. As DNA, the CDR3 is TGCGCCAGCAGCCAAGAGTTTTGGGGCAATCAGCCCCAGCATTTT. Its protein is CASSQEFWGNQPQHF.

The chain combines TRBV28 with TRBJ2-3; TRBD2 matches at 8 bases. V was clipped by 5 bases and J by 0 bases; unmatched bases: 1. Germline lookup yields CDR1 MDHEN and CDR2 SYDVKM. The CDR3 spans 14 residues. CDR3 amino acids: CASSIAGSTDTQYF. Written as DNA, the CDR3 is TGTGCCAGCAGTATAGCGGGAAGCACAGATACGCAGTATTTT.

This clone was counted once. The chain employs TRBV9 and TRBJ1-2, with D possibly being TRBD1 (6 bases). CDR3 size: 14 residues. The V end was cut by 7 bases, the J end by 3 bases, with 16 bases between. Germline V CDR1 and CDR2: SGDLS, YYNGEE. For the CDR3, the DNA is TGTGCCAGCGCCCGGACAGCCCAAGACTATGGCTACACCTTC. Amino acids: CASARTAQDYGYTF.

The V and J genes are TRBV27 and TRBJ1-4; D is undetermined. Germline CDR1 reads MNHEY; CDR2 reads SMNVEV (reference sequence). The ends were cut back, 4 bases at V and 1 base at J, with 7 bases in the middle. The CDR3 extends over 14 amino acids. The CDR3 sequence: CASSSSGTNEKLFF. In DNA, the CDR3 is TGTGCCAGCAGTTCAAGCGGAACTAATGAAAAACTGTTTTTT.

V is TRBV25-1 and J is TRBJ2-7; 7 positions agree with TRBD1. With 3 bases clipped from V and 0 bases from J, the junction kept 5 bases outside the gene matches. Germline V gene sequence: CDR1 MGHDK, CDR2 SYGVNS. The CDR3 consists of 15 residues. CDR3 in DNA: TGTGCCAGCAGTGAGGCGAACAGGGGCTCCTACGAGCAGTACTTC. Amino acids: CASSEANRGSYEQYF.

The table lists this clone with a count of one. The chain combines TRBV11-2 with TRBJ2-5; 8 bases fit TRBD2. The ends lost 2 bases at V and 1 base at J; junction bases unmatched: 3. The germline V gene has CDR1 SGHAT and CDR2 FQNNGV. The CDR3 is 15 residues long. CDR3 residues: CASSLLLAVQETQYF. The CDR3 DNA follows: TGTGCCAGCAGCTTATTACTAGCGGTCCAAGAGACCCAGTACTTC.

A single count supports this clone. V gene TRBV18 combines with J gene TRBJ1-1; a weak D match, TRBD1 (5 bases). Between the trimmed V and J ends, which lost 3 bases and 7 bases, there was a span of 15 bases. CDR1 and CDR2 from the germline V gene are KGHSH and LQKENI. This CDR3 region has 14 residues. CDR3 protein: CASSPGGVGGEAFF. The CDR3 nucleotides are TGTGCCAGCTCACCCGGGGGGGTGGGCGGTGAAGCTTTCTTT.

The V call is TRBV5-4, the J call TRBJ1-1; weak D call: TRBD1 (5 bases). V shed 4 bases and J shed 5 bases, with 15 bases lying between them. This CDR3 comprises 14 residues. Germline V gene sequence: CDR1 SGHNT, CDR2 YYREEE (reference sequence). CDR3 sequence reads: CASSGGLWGTEAFF. In DNA, the CDR3 is TGTGCCAGCAGCGGGGGACTGTGGGGTACTGAAGCTTTCTTT. The whole variable domain, remainder taken from reference TRBV5-4 and TRBJ1-1, is ETGVTQSPTHLIKTRGQQVTLRCSSQSGHNTVSWYQQALGQGPQFIFQYYREEENGRGNFPPRFSGLQFPNYSSELNVNALELDDSALYLCASSGGLWGTEAFFGQGTRLTVV.

This clone was picked up a small number of times. The rearrangement joins TRBV7-2 to TRBJ2-7, with 9 bases aligning to TRBD1. Germline values: CDR1 SGHTA, CDR2 FQGNSA. V shed 5 bases, J shed 2 bases, and the junction held 7 bases outside the gene matches. The CDR3 is 15 amino acids. The CDR3: CASSHTGGGTYEQYF. The CDR3 bases are TGTGCCAGCAGCCATACAGGGGGCGGGACCTACGAGCAGTACTTC.